Listed below are T cell receptor beta chains from one sample, sequenced in a study of OX40 agonist ivuxolimab in advanced cancers. Repertoires were generated with immunoSEQ multiplex PCR, while TCRdb's copy carries only in-frame clones and drops some. Among some 90,000 clones listed, more than 75% were seen once. Sequenced here: CD4+ or CD8+ T cells sorted from blood, sampled in a trial of the OX40 agonist ivuxolimab. The receptor source for this set is an adult with an advanced solid tumor such as melanoma, head and neck, liver or kidney cancer. Each CDR3 is given with its conserved first and last residue. D genes are given only for firm matches. Rows may omit the clone size; those that give it use once, few, many or a size class.

V	D	size	J	DNA	CDR3
TRBV29-1	NA	few	TRBJ2-5	TGCAGCGTTGAAGACCCGGGACTTAGAGGCCAAGAGACCCAGTACTTC	CSVEDPGLRGQETQYF
TRBV7-9	NA	NA	TRBJ2-7	TGTGCCAGCAGCCTCAGGGAGTACGAGCAGTACTTC	CASSLREYEQYF
TRBV27	TRBD2	NA	TRBJ2-1	TGTGCCAGCACTCCATCCCTAGCGGGGAGATACAATGAGCAGTTCTTC	CASTPSLAGRYNEQFF
TRBV27	TRBD1	NA	TRBJ1-2	TGTGCCAGCAGTTTGGCTGGACAGGGGGTCTATGGCTACACCTTC	CASSLAGQGVYGYTF
TRBV7-8	NA	NA	TRBJ1-3	TGTGCCAGCGCGGTGTCCCCTGGAAACACCATATATTTT	CASAVSPGNTIYF
TRBV11-3	TRBD1	NA	TRBJ2-2	TGTGCCAGCAGCTTTGGACAGGGGACCACCGGGGAGCTGTTTTTT	CASSFGQGTTGELFF
TRBV5-1	NA	NA	TRBJ2-2	TGCGCCAGCAGCCTCGGGACACCGAACACCGGGGAGCTGTTTTTT	CASSLGTPNTGELFF
TRBV28	NA	NA	TRBJ1-2	TGTGCCAGCAGTTTCCCCGGGGCAGTTTCCTACAATGGCTACACCTTC	CASSFPGAVSYNGYTF
TRBV6-1	NA	NA	TRBJ1-5	TGTGCCAGCAGTGAAGCGTTCGATCAGCCCCAGCATTTT	CASSEAFDQPQHF
TRBV28	TRBD2	few	TRBJ2-7	TGTGCCAGCAGTTTAGCGGGAGGGCCCCCGGCGGACTTC	CASSLAGGPPADF
TRBV7-3	NA	NA	TRBJ1-5	TGTGCCAGCAGCCCGGGAGGGAATCAGCCCCAGCATTTT	CASSPGGNQPQHF
TRBV5-1	NA	NA	TRBJ2-7	TGCGCCAGCAGCTTGGAGGAGGGTTACGAGCAGTACTTC	CASSLEEGYEQYF
TRBV7-3	NA	NA	TRBJ2-2	TGTGCCAGCAGCTTACTGGCCACCGGGGAGCTGTTTTTT	CASSLLATGELFF